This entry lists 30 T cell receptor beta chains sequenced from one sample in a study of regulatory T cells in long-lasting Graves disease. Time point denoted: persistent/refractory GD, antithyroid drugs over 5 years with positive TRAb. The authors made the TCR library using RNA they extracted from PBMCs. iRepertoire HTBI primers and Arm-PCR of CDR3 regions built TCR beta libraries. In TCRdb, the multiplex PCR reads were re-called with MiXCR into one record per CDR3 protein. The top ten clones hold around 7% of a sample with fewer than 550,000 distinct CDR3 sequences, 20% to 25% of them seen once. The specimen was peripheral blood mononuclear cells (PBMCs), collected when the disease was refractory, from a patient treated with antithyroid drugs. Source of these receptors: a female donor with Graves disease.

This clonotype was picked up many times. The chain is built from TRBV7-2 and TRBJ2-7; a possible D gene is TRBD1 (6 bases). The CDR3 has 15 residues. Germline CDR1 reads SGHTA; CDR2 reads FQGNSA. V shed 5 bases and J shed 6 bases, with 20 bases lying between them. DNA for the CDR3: TGTGCCAGCAGCGGCAGGGGTACAATTTTCCCCGAGCAGTACTTC. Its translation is CASSGRGTIFPEQYF. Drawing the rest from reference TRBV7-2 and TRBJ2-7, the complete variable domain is GAGVSQSPSNKVTEKGKDVELRCDPISGHTALYWYRQSLGQGLEFLIYFQGNSAPDKSGLPSDRFSAERTGGSVSTLTIQRTQQEDSAVYLCASSGRGTIFPEQYFGPGTRLTVT.

The CDR3 protein is CASSFFGTGDNNSPLHF. CDR3 nucleotides: TGCGCCAGCAGCTTTTTTGGGACAGGGGACAATAATTCACCCCTCCACTTT. This chain uses TRBV5-1 with TRBJ1-6, with TRBD1 matching over 10 bases. Per the germline V gene, CDR1 is SGHRS and CDR2 is YFSETQ. The CDR3 consists of 17 residues. With 2 bases clipped from V and 5 bases from J, the junction kept 7 bases outside the gene matches.

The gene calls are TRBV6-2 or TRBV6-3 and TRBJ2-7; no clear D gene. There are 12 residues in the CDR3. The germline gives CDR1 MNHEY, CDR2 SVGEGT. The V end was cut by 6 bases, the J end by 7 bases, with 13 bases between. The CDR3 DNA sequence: TGTGCCAGCAGCCTGTTGGGGAATGAGCAGTACTTC. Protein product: CASSLLGNEQYF.

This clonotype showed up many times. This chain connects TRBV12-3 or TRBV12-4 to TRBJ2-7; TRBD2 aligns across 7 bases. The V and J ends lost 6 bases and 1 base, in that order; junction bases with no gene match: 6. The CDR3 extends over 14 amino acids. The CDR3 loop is CASSLGGVSYEQYF. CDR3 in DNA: TGTGCCAGCAGCTTGGGGGGGGTATCCTACGAGCAGTACTTC.

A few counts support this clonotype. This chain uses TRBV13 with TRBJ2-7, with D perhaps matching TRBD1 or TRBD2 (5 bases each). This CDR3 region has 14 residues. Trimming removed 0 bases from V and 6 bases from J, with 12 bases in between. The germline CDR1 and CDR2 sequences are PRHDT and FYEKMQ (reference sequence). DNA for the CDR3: TGTGCCAGCAGCTTAGGTGGGGGTCTGGGCGAGCAGTACTTC. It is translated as CASSLGGGLGEQYF.

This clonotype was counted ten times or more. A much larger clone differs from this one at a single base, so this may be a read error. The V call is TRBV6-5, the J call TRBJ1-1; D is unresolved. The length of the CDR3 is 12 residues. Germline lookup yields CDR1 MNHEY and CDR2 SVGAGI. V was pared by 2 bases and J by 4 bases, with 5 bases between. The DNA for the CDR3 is TGTGCCAGCAGTTACGGGATCACTGAAGCTTTCTTT. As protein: CASSYGITEAFF.

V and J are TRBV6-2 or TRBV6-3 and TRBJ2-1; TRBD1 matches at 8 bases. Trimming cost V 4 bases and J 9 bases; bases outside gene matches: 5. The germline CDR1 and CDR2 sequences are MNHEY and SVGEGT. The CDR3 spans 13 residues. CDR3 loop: CASSWTGKGEQFF. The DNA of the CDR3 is TGTGCCAGCAGTTGGACAGGGAAGGGTGAGCAGTTCTTC.

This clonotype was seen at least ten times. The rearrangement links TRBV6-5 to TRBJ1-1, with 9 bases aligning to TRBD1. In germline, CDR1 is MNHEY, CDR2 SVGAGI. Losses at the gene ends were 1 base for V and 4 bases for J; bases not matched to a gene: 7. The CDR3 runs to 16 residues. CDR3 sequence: CASSYLWTGEGTEAFF. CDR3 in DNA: TGTGCCAGCAGTTACTTATGGACAGGGGAAGGCACTGAAGCTTTCTTT.

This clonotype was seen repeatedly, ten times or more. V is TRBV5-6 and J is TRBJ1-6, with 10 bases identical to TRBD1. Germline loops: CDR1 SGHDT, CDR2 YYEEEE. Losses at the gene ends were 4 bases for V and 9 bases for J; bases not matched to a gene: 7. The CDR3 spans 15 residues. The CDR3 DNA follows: TGTGCCAGCAGCCCCGGACAGGGGGTGGGTTCACCCCTCCACTTT. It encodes CASSPGQGVGSPLHF. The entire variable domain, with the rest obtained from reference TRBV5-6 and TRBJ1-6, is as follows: DAGVTQSPTHLIKTRGQQVTLRCSPKSGHDTVSWYQQALGQGPQFIFQYYEEEERQRGNFPDRFSGHQFPNYSSELNVNALLLGDSALYLCASSPGQGVGSPLHFGNGTRLTVT.

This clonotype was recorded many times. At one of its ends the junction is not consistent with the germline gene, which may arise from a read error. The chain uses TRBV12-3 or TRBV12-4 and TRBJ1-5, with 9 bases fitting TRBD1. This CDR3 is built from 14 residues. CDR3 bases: TGTGCCGGCAGTTCCCGACAGGGGGATCAGCCCCAGCATTTT. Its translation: CAGSSRQGDQPQHF.

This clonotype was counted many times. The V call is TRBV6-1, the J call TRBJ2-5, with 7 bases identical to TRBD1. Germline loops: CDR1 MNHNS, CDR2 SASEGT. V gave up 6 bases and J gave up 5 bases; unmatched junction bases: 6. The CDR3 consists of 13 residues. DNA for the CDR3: TGTGCCAGCAGACAAGGACAGGTGGAGACCCAGTACTTC. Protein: CASRQGQVETQYF.

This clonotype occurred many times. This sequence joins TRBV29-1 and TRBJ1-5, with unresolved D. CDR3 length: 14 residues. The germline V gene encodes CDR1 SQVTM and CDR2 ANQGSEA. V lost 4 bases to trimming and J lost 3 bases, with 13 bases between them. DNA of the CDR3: TGCAGCGTTGTGTCAGGAAGTCCCAATCAGCCCCAGCATTTT. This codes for CSVVSGSPNQPQHF. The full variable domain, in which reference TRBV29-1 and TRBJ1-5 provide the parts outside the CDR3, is SAVISQKPSRDICQRGTSLTIQCQVDSQVTMMFWYRQQPGQSLTLIATANQGSEATYESGFVIDKFPISRPNLTFSTLTVSNMSPEDSSIYLCSVVSGSPNQPQHFGDGTRLSIL.

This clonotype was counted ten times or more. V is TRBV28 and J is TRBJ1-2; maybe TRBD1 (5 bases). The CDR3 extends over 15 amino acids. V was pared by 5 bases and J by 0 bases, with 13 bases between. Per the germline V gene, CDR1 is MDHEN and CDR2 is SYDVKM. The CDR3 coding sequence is TGTGCCAGCAGTCCCCCCGACAGAGCTAACTATGGCTACACCTTC. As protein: CASSPPDRANYGYTF.

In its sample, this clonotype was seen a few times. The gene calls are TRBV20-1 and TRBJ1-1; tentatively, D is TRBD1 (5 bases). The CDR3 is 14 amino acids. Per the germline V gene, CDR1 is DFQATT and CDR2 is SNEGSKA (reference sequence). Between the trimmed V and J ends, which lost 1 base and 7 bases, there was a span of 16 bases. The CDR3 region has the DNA TGCAGTGCTAGAGCCCCAAACCAGGGCGGTGAAGCTTTCTTT. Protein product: CSARAPNQGGEAFF.

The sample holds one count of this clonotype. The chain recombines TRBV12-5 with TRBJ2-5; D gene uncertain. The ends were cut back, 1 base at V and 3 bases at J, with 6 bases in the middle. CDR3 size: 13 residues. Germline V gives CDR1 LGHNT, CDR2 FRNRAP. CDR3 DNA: TGTGCTAGTGGTTTGGCCGCCGAAGAGACCCAGTACTTC. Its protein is CASGLAAEETQYF.

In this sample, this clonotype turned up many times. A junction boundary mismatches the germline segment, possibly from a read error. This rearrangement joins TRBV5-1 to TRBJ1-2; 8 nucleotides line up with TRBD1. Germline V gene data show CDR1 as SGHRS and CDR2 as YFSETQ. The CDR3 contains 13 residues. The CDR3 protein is CASSFGQGDGYTF. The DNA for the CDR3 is TGTGCCAGCAGTTTTGGACAGGGTGATGGCTACACCTTC.

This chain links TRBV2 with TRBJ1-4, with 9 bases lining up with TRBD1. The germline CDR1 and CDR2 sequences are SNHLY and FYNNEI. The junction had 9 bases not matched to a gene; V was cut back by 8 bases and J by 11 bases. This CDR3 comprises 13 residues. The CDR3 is CASRDRVGFKLFF. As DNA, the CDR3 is TGTGCCAGCCGGGACAGGGTCGGATTTAAACTGTTTTTT. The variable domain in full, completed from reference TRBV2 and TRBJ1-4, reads EPEVTQTPSHQVTQMGQEVILRCVPISNHLYFYWYRQILGQKVEFLVSFYNNEISEKSEIFDDQFSVERPDGSNFTLKIRSTKLEDSAMYFCASRDRVGFKLFFGSGTQLSVL.

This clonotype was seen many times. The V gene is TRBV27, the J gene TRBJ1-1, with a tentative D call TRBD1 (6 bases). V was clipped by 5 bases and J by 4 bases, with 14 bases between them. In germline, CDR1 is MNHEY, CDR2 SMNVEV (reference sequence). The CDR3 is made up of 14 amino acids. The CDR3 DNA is TGTGCCAGCAGTCAACAGGGTGGGGGCACTGAAGCTTTCTTT. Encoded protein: CASSQQGGGTEAFF.

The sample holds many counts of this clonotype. CDR3 amino acids: CASSYVSGTSDYEQYF. As DNA, the CDR3 is TGTGCCAGCAGTTACGTATCCGGGACTAGTGACTACGAGCAGTACTTC. The chain has TRBV6-5 and TRBJ2-7; TRBD2 agrees at 8 bases. The CDR3 sequence is 16 residues long. Trimming at V came to 2 bases and at J to 3 bases, leaving 9 bases not matched to a gene. Per the germline V gene, CDR1 is MNHEY and CDR2 is SVGAGI.

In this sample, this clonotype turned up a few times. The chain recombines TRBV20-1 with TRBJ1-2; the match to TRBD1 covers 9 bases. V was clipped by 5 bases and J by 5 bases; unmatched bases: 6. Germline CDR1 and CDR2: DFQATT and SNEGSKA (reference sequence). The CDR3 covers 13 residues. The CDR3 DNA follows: TGCAGTGCTCCGGGACAGGGCGTTTATGGCTACACCTTC. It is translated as CSAPGQGVYGYTF.

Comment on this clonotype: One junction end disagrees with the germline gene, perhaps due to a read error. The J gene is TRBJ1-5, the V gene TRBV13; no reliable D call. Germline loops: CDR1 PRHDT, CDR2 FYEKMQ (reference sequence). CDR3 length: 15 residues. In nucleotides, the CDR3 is TGTGCCGGCAGCTTAGGCCGGAGTAATAATCAGCCCCAGCATTTT. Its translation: CAGSLGRSNNQPQHF.

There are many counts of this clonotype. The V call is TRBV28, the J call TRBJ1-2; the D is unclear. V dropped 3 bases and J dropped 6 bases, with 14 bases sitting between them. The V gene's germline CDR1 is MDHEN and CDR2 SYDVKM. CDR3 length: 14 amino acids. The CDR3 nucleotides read TGTGCCAGCAGTTTTATGACACCTAGTAATGGCTACACCTTC. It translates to CASSFMTPSNGYTF.

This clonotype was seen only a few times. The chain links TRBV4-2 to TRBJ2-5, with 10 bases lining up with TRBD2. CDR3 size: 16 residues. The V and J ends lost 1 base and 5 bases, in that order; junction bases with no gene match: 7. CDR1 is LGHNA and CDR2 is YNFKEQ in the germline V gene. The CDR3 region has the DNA TGTGCCAGCAGCCAAGTGGATTCTAGCGGGAGTGAGACCCAGTACTTC. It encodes CASSQVDSSGSETQYF.

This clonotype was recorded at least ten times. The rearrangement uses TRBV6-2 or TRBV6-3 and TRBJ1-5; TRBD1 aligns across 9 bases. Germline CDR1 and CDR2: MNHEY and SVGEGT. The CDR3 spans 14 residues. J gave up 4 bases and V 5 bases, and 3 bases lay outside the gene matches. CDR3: CASSEDRGNQPQHF. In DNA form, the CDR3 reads TGTGCCAGCAGTGAAGACAGGGGGAATCAGCCCCAGCATTTT.

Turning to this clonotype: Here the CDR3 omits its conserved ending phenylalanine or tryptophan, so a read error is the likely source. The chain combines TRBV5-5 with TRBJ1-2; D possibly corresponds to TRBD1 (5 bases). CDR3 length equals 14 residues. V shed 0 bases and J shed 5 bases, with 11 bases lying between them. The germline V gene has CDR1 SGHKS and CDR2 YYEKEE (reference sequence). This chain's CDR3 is CASSLEGRVYGYTS. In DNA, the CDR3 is TGTGCCAGCAGCTTGGAGGGCAGGGTTTATGGCTACACCTCC.

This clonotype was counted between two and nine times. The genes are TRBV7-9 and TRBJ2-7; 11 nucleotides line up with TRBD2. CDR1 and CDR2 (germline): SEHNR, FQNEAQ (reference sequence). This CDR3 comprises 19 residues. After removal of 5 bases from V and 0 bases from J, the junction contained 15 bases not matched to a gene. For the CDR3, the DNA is TGTGCCAGCAGCCAAGACCGGGCTAGCGGGGGGACGAGCTCCTACGAGCAGTACTTC. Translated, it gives CASSQDRASGGTSSYEQYF.

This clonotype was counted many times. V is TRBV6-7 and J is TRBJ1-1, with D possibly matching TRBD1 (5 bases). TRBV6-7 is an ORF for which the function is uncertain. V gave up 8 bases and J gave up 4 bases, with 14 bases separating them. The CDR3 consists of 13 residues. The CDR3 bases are TGTGCCAGCCCAAGGGGTGGCGGCACTGAAGCTTTCTTT. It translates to CASPRGGGTEAFF.

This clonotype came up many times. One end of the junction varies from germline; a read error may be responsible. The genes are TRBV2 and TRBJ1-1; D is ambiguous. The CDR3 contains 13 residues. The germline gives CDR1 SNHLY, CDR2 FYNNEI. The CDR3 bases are TGTGCCACCAGTTTGACTATGAACACTGAAGCTTTCTTT. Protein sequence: CATSLTMNTEAFF.

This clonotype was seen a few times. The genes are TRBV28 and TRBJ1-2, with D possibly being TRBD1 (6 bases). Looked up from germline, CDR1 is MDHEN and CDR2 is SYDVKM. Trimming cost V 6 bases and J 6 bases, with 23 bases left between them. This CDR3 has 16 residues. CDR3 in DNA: TGTGCCAGCAGCTCTACCTTGGGGGGGCTGGGTAATGGCTACACCTTC. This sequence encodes CASSSTLGGLGNGYTF.

The CDR3 nucleotides read TGTGCCAGCAGCCTGGTCGGGTGGAGGAACCAAGAGACCCAGTACTTC. Protein: CASSLVGWRNQETQYF. This sequence joins TRBV7-2 and TRBJ2-5; a weak D match, TRBD2 (5 bases). CDR1 is SGHTA, CDR2 FQGNSA, per germline. V lost 5 bases, J lost 0 bases, and 16 bases lay in between. This CDR3 has 16 amino acids.